These 20 T cell receptor beta chains originate from one sample sequenced in a study of OX40 agonist ivuxolimab in advanced cancers. Sequencing was performed with immunoSEQ multiplex PCR; in TCRdb, only in-frame clones are kept and a portion is missing. The table has fewer than 65,000 clones, about 90% seen once. Sequencing was performed on CD4+ or CD8+ T cells sorted from blood, taken in a trial of the OX40 agonist ivuxolimab. The receptors shown here come from an adult with an advanced solid tumor such as melanoma, head and neck, liver or kidney cancer.

The chain joins TRBV25-1 to TRBJ1-4; 7 bases fit TRBD1. Germline assignment: CDR1 MGHDK and CDR2 SYGVNS. CDR3 length equals 16 residues. J was trimmed by 4 bases and V by 0 bases; bases with no gene match: 5. In DNA, the CDR3 is TGTGCCAGCAGTGAATACGGGACAGCTTTTAATGAAAAACTGTTTTTT. This sequence encodes CASSEYGTAFNEKLFF.

The chain recombines TRBV5-5 with TRBJ1-1; D call uncertain. Trimming stripped 2 bases from V and 4 bases from J, with 15 bases between. CDR3 length: 15 residues. From germline, CDR1 is SGHKS and CDR2 YYEKEE (reference sequence). The CDR3 sequence is CASSLRVSGGTEAFF. Written as DNA, the CDR3 is TGTGCCAGCAGCTTACGAGTGAGTGGCGGCACTGAAGCTTTCTTT.

This chain links TRBV28 with TRBJ2-3; 12 bases match TRBD1. V lost 4 bases, J lost 4 bases, and 3 bases stayed unmatched. This CDR3 has 15 amino acids. Germline assignment: CDR1 MDHEN and CDR2 SYDVKM. The CDR3 spells CASSWGQGAPDTQYF. In DNA, the CDR3 is TGTGCCAGCAGTTGGGGACAGGGGGCCCCAGATACGCAGTATTTT.

V gene TRBV4-2 combines with J gene TRBJ1-2, with D unclear. The V gene lost 4 bases and the J gene lost 0 bases, with 12 bases spanning the gap. CDR1 and CDR2 from the germline V gene are LGHNA and YNFKEQ. This CDR3 has 15 residues. CDR3 DNA sequence: TGTGCCAGCAGCCCCCCCGCCAATGCTAACTATGGCTACACCTTC. It is translated as CASSPPANANYGYTF.

The chain couples TRBV15 to TRBJ2-3; D not resolved. Trimming took 4 bases from V and 2 from J, leaving 10 bases between them. Germline CDR1 is LNHNV and CDR2 is YYDKDF (reference sequence). The length of the CDR3 is 14 residues. The CDR3 sequence is CATSTRLYTDTQYF. DNA for the CDR3: TGTGCCACCAGCACCCGACTTTACACAGATACGCAGTATTTT.

This rearrangement joins TRBV5-6 to TRBJ1-1; no definite D call. The germline gives CDR1 SGHDT, CDR2 YYEEEE. The ends were cut back, 0 bases at V and 4 bases at J, with 4 bases in the middle. This CDR3 contains 12 residues. The CDR3 region has the DNA TGTGCCAGCAGCTTGGCCCCCACTGAAGCTTTCTTT. Protein product: CASSLAPTEAFF.

The rearrangement joins TRBV28 to TRBJ1-1; D remains ambiguous. V was pared by 5 bases and J by 0 bases, with 16 bases between. The CDR3 extends over 16 amino acids. The germline V gene encodes CDR1 MDHEN and CDR2 SYDVKM. CDR3 DNA: TGTGCCAGCAGTCTGGGCTTCGGCTTAATGAACACTGAAGCTTTCTTT. Its protein is CASSLGFGLMNTEAFF. The full variable domain, with the rest looked up from reference TRBV28 and TRBJ1-1, is DVKVTQSSRYLVKRTGEKVFLECVQDMDHENMFWYRQDPGLGLRLIYFSYDVKMKEKGDIPEGYSVSREKKERFSLILESASTNQTSMYLCASSLGFGLMNTEAFFGQGTRLTVV.

V gene TRBV11-3 combines with J gene TRBJ2-1, with 8 bases fitting TRBD2. CDR1 and CDR2 (germline): SGHNT, YENEEA. This CDR3 has 14 amino acids. V lost 3 bases and J lost 4; bases outside the gene matches: 2. CDR3 sequence: CASSFGGGYNEQFF. CDR3 nucleotides: TGTGCCAGCAGCTTCGGCGGGGGGTACAATGAGCAGTTCTTC.

V is TRBV4-1 and J is TRBJ2-3; D is ambiguous. The V gene's germline CDR1 is MGHRA and CDR2 YSYEKL. Trimming stripped 2 bases from V and 5 bases from J, with 5 bases between. There are 12 residues in the CDR3. CDR3 amino acids: CASSQSGDTQYF. The CDR3 nucleotides are TGCGCCAGCAGCCAATCAGGAGATACGCAGTATTTT.

This clone was detected only once. This chain links TRBV29-1 with TRBJ2-3, with D maybe TRBD2 (5 bases). The V end lost 6 bases, the J end lost 1 base, and 14 bases lay between the germline ends. The CDR3 is made up of 14 amino acids. Germline V gene lookup returns CDR1 SQVTM and CDR2 ANQGSEA. CDR3 nucleotides: TGCAGCGTCCGGACCACCGGGGGCACAGATACGCAGTATTTT. Translation gives CSVRTTGGTDTQYF.

The rearrangement links TRBV6-1 to TRBJ2-7; D might be TRBD1 (6 bases). The germline V gene encodes CDR1 MNHNS and CDR2 SASEGT. The CDR3 extends over 13 amino acids. V was trimmed by 8 bases and J by 4 bases, leaving 15 bases between them. Written as DNA, the CDR3 is TGTGCCAGCTGGAACAGGGTGGGTTACGAGCAGTACTTC. Translating gives CASWNRVGYEQYF.

This sequence joins TRBV4-2 and TRBJ1-1, with TRBD1 matching 10 bases. Germline V gene data show CDR1 as LGHNA and CDR2 as YNFKEQ. V lost 3 bases to trimming and J lost 6 bases; unmatched junction nucleotides: 7. The CDR3 is 15 amino acids. CDR3 loop: CASSQDGTGAAEAFF. For the CDR3, the DNA is TGTGCCAGCAGCCAGGATGGGACAGGGGCTGCTGAAGCTTTCTTT.

This chain uses TRBV29-1 with TRBJ1-5; perhaps TRBD1 as D (5 bases). The CDR3 is made up of 13 amino acids. Germline values: CDR1 SQVTM, CDR2 ANQGSEA. Trimming took 6 bases from V and 1 from J, leaving 10 bases between them. CDR3 in amino acids: CSVKGPSNQPQHF. In DNA form, the CDR3 reads TGCAGCGTAAAGGGACCCAGCAATCAGCCCCAGCATTTT.

The chain recombines TRBV5-1 with TRBJ1-6; tentative D call: TRBD1 (5 bases). V was cut by 7 bases and J by 6 bases, with 14 bases left in between. Looked up from germline, CDR1 is SGHRS and CDR2 is YFSETQ. This CDR3 comprises 14 residues. CDR3 amino acids: CASGDGGANSPLHF. The DNA for the CDR3 is TGCGCCAGCGGCGACGGAGGGGCTAATTCACCCCTCCACTTT.

The chain employs TRBV5-5 and TRBJ1-4; weak D call: TRBD1 (6 bases). V dropped 3 bases and J dropped 0 bases, with 12 bases sitting between them. CDR1 SGHKS and CDR2 YYEKEE come from the germline V gene (reference sequence). The CDR3 covers 16 residues. The CDR3 here is CASSYGQYSTNEKLFF. The CDR3 DNA reads as TGTGCCAGCAGCTATGGACAGTATTCAACTAATGAAAAACTGTTTTTT.

V gene TRBV6-5 combines with J gene TRBJ1-2; possible D gene TRBD1, 5 bases. In germline, CDR1 is MNHEY, CDR2 SVGAGI. V was trimmed by 6 bases and J by 4 bases, leaving 12 bases between them. The CDR3 spans 13 residues. This chain's CDR3 is CASSPTEPYGYTF. CDR3 in DNA: TGTGCCAGCAGCCCGACAGAGCCCTATGGCTACACCTTC.

The chain couples TRBV29-1 to TRBJ2-6, with no clear D. This CDR3 contains 13 residues. The germline V gene encodes CDR1 SQVTM and CDR2 ANQGSEA. The V end lost 3 bases, the J end lost 0 bases, and 3 bases lay between the germline ends. CDR3 in DNA: TGCAGCGTTGATCCCTCTGGGGCCAACGTCCTGACTTTC. Its translation: CSVDPSGANVLTF.

The chain uses TRBV29-1 and TRBJ2-5, with 8 bases that match TRBD2. V lost 2 bases to trimming and J lost 6 bases; unmatched junction nucleotides: 5. The CDR3 is made up of 13 amino acids. Germline V gene lookup returns CDR1 SQVTM and CDR2 ANQGSEA. For the CDR3, the DNA is TGCAGCGTTGAACGGGAGGGGTGGAAGACCCAGTACTTC. Protein sequence: CSVEREGWKTQYF.

CDR3 loop: CASSYGLAGGLGTQYF. CDR3 in DNA: TGTGCCAGCAGTTACGGGCTAGCGGGAGGGTTGGGGACCCAGTACTTC. V gene TRBV6-6 combines with J gene TRBJ2-5, with 12 bases fitting TRBD2. This CDR3 comprises 16 residues. Losses at the gene ends were 2 bases for V and 7 bases for J; bases not matched to a gene: 8. The germline CDR1 and CDR2 sequences are MNHNY and SVGAGI (reference sequence).

CDR3 residues: CASSFLATTPQETQYF. The CDR3 DNA is TGTGCCAGCAGCTTTTTGGCGACTACACCTCAAGAGACCCAGTACTTC. This chain links TRBV7-9 with TRBJ2-5; maybe TRBD2 (5 bases). Trimming took off 3 bases at V and 2 bases at J, with 16 bases between the two ends. Germline loops: CDR1 SEHNR, CDR2 FQNEAQ (reference sequence). This CDR3 spans 16 amino acids.